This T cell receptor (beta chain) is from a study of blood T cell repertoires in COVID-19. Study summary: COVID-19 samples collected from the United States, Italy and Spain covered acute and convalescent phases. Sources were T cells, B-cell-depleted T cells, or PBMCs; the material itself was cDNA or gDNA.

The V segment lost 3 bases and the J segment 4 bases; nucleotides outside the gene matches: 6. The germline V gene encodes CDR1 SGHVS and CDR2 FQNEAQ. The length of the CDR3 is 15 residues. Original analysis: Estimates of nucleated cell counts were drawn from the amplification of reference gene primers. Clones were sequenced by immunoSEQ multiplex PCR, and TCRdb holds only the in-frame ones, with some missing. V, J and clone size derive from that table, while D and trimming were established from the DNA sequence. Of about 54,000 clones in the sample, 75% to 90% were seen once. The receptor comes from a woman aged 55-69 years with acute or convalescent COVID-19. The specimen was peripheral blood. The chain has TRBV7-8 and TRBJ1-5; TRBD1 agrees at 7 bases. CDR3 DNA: TGTGCCAGCAGCTTCACAGGGGATCGAAATCAGCCCCAGCATTTT. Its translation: CASSFTGDRNQPQHF.